One and the same sample provided the 4 T cell receptor beta chains below, sequenced in a study of glioma-infiltrating T cells. Using RNA template, CDR3s of TCR alpha and beta were amplified with iRepertoire arm-PCR. TCRdb processed the multiplex PCR reads anew with MiXCR; each CDR3 protein has one entry. The data contain about 180,000 distinct CDR3 sequences, more than 35% of them singletons. Specimen: glioma tissue, nonneoplastic brain tissue, or PBMCs (not recorded which). The receptors were gathered from a human donor with low-grade glioma or glioblastoma, undergoing nonglioma brain surgery, or in good health (not recorded which).

Remarks on this clonotype: The final CDR3 position lacks the conserved phenylalanine or tryptophan, pointing to a likely read error. The chain uses TRBV20-1 and TRBJ2-5; possibly TRBD1 for D (6 bases). The germline V gene has CDR1 DFQATT and CDR2 SNEGSKA (reference sequence). CDR3 size: 13 residues. The CDR3 is CSVEGGLGETQYL. DNA for the CDR3: TGCAGCGTTGAAGGGGGATTGGGGGAGACCCAGTACTTA.

This clonotype has a count of ten or more. This sequence joins TRBV10-3 and TRBJ2-3; no definite D call. The CDR3 sequence is 15 residues long. Germline CDR1 and CDR2: ENHRY and SYGVKD. Trimming shortened V by 2 bases and J by 2 bases, and 11 bases separated the two germline ends. The CDR3 is CAISEPSTLTDTQYF. The DNA of the CDR3 is TGTGCCATCAGTGAGCCGAGTACCCTCACAGATACGCAGTATTTT.

For this clonotype: A much larger clone is a single base away; this may be a read error. V and J are TRBV20-1 and TRBJ2-3, with D perhaps matching TRBD1 (5 bases). V lost 3 bases, J lost 2 bases, and 9 bases lay in between. Germline V gene sequence: CDR1 DFQATT, CDR2 SNEGSKA (reference sequence). This CDR3 contains 13 residues. CDR3 amino acids: CSARGRVTDTQYF. The CDR3 DNA sequence: TGCAGTGCTAGGGGCAGGGTCACAGATACGCAGTATTTT.

This clonotype occurred many times. This rearrangement joins TRBV6-1 to TRBJ1-2, with 9 bases fitting TRBD1. Germline CDR1 MNHNS, CDR2 SASEGT. V lost 7 bases and J lost 8; bases outside the gene matches: 11. CDR3 length: 14 residues. CDR3 sequence: CASTDEYRGRGYTF. The CDR3 DNA sequence: TGTGCCAGCACTGACGAATACAGGGGGCGAGGCTACACCTTC.